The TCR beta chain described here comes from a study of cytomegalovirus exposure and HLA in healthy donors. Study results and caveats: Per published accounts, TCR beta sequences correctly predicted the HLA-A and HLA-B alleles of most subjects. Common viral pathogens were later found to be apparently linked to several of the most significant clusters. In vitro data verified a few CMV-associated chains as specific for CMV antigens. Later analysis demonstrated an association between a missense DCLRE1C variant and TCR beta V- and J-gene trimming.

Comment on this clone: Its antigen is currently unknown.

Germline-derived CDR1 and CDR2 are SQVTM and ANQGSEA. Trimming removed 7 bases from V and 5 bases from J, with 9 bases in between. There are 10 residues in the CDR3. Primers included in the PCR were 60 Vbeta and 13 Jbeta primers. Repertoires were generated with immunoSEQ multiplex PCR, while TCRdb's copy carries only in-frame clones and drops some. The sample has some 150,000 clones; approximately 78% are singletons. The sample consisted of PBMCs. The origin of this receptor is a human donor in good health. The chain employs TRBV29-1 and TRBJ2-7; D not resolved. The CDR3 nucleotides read TGCAGCGCACTAAGTGACGAGCAGTACTTC. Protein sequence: CSALSDEQYF.